This T cell receptor (beta chain) was identified during a study of T cell responses to AZD1222 COVID-19 vaccine. Findings and caveats of the study: CD4 TCRs covered the whole spike, strongest at regions 160-218 and 743-854.

Concerning this clone itself: Its target is unknown.

Per the germline V gene, CDR1 is SGHDT and CDR2 is YYEEEE. Trimming removed 4 bases from V and 0 bases from J, with 6 bases in between. This CDR3 has 13 residues. Researchers grouped second doses given at about 4 or about 12 weeks into one pool. The protocol was immunoSEQ multiplex PCR, while the TCRdb copy is restricted to in-frame clones and leaves out a portion. The data contain some 150,000 clones, nearly 95% of them singletons. This clonotype was obtained from an adult who received the AZD1222 COVID-19 vaccine. The chain joins TRBV5-6 to TRBJ2-3; unclear D gene. The starting material was peripheral blood, obtained 28 days after the second AZD1222 dose. CDR3 loop: CASSVDSTDTQYF. The CDR3 DNA reads as TGTGCCAGCAGCGTCGACAGCACAGATACGCAGTATTTT. Full variable domain (remainder filled in from reference TRBV5-6 and TRBJ2-3): DAGVTQSPTHLIKTRGQQVTLRCSPKSGHDTVSWYQQALGQGPQFIFQYYEEEERQRGNFPDRFSGHQFPNYSSELNVNALLLGDSALYLCASSVDSTDTQYFGPGTRLTVL.